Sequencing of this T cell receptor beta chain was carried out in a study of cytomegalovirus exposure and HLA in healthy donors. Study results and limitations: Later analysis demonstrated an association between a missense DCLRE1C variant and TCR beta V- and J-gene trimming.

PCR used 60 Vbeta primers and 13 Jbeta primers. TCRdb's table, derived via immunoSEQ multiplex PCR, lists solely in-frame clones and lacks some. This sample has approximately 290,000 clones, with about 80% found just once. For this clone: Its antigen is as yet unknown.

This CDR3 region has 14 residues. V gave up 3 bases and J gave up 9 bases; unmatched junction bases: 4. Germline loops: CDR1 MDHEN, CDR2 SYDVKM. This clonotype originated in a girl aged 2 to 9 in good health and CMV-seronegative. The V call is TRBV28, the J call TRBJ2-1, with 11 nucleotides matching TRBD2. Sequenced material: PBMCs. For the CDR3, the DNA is TGTGCCAGCAGTTTGACTAGCGGGATGGGTGAGCAGTTCTTC. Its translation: CASSLTSGMGEQFF.